The entry below gives a single T cell receptor beta chain sequence along with its context. Its antigen is unidentified. These data come from a study of CD8+ T cells in alopecia areata. Study conclusions and caveats: Whereas mice showed it more clearly, TCR sharing across patients was murkier, possibly because of HLA.

Extraction of RNA preceded its reverse transcription into cDNA, which served as the sequencing template. Assay used: immunoSEQ multiplex PCR; TCRdb lists only in-frame clones, some missing. The sample shows some 80,000 clones, around 66% of them seen only once. The germline gives CDR1 MRHNA, CDR2 SNTAGT. The germline V and J ends were trimmed by 6 bases and 0 bases, with 8 bases remaining between them. This CDR3 is 14 amino acids long. Sample treatment: oral pan-JAK inhibitor, 5-10 mg twice daily. The receptor was isolated from a human donor with alopecia areata. V usage is TRBV6-4 and J usage is TRBJ1-4; D is unresolved. Sample: CD8+ T cells sorted from blood, taken at week 24, from a patient treated with tofacitinib. The CDR3 sequence: CASSESATNEKLFF. CDR3 DNA sequence: TGTGCCAGCAGCGAAAGTGCAACTAATGAAAAACTGTTTTTT.